The rows below give T cell receptor beta chains drawn from one sample of a study of radiation and T cells in renal cell carcinoma. Data came from immunoSEQ multiplex PCR; TCRdb stores just in-frame clones and leaves some out. The table includes tens of thousands of clones, around three quarters detected once. This specimen consisted of blood, obtained from a patient whose treatment included radiotherapy and nephrectomy. The receptors were gathered from a man aged 55 to 70 with renal cell carcinoma. The CDR3 runs from the conserved cysteine through the conserved F or W. D genes are given only for firm matches. The size field is filled for only some rows; it gives once, few, many or a size class.

length | J | V | D | size | DNA | CDR3
12 | TRBJ2-3 | TRBV14 | . | . | TGTGCCAGCAGCCACTCAAGGGATACGCAGTATTTT | CASSHSRDTQYF
14 | TRBJ2-7 | TRBV6-5 | TRBD1 | few | TGTGCCAGCAGCCTGGGACAGGGGTTCTACGAGCAGTACTTC | CASSLGQGFYEQYF
15 | TRBJ2-7 | TRBV4-3 | TRBD1 | . | TGCGCCAGCAGCCAAGCGGCGACAGGGGGCTACGAGCAGTACTTC | CASSQAATGGYEQYF
17 | TRBJ2-3 | TRBV7-2 | TRBD2 | . | TGTGCCAGCAGCTTAGTCGCTAGCGGGGGCCTTGGGGATACGCAGTATTTT | CASSLVASGGLGDTQYF
18 | TRBJ2-6 | TRBV7-3 | . | . | TGTGCCAGCAGCTTATCGGGGCTTTTTGGCTCTGGGGCCAACGTCCTGACTTTC | CASSLSGLFGSGANVLTF
16 | TRBJ1-2 | TRBV15 | . | . | TGTGCCACCAGCAGAGTCCTTGAGGGGGGGCTCTATGGCTACACCTTC | CATSRVLEGGLYGYTF
13 | TRBJ1-5 | TRBV6-1 | TRBD1 | . | TGTGCCAGCATCTGGACAGGGGATCAGCCCCAGCATTTT | CASIWTGDQPQHF
12 | TRBJ2-1 | TRBV5-1 | . | . | TGCGCCAGCAGCCAGGGGCAGGATGAGCAGTTCTTC | CASSQGQDEQFF
13 | TRBJ1-5 | TRBV5-6 | . | . | TGTGCCAGCAGCCTCGGCCGCAATCAGCCCCAGCATTTT | CASSLGRNQPQHF
18 | TRBJ1-2 | TRBV25-1 | . | . | TGTGCCAGCAGTGCCACCCCTCGAGGGGCTGGACAATACTATGGCTACACCTTC | CASSATPRGAGQYYGYTF
10 | TRBJ1-1 | TRBV29-1 | . | few | TGCAGCGGTCTAACTACTGAAGCTTTCTTT | CSGLTTEAFF
15 | TRBJ2-1 | TRBV6-1 | . | . | TGTGCCAGCAGCGAGTGGGGGGGCAGTATCGATGAGCAGTTCTTC | CASSEWGGSIDEQFF
13 | TRBJ1-1 | TRBV7-2 | . | . | TGTGCCAGCAGCTTACAGGGAGCCCCTGAAGCTTTCTTT | CASSLQGAPEAFF
11 | TRBJ2-5 | TRBV6-1 | . | . | TGTGCCAGCATACGGCAGGAGACCCAGTACTTC | CASIRQETQYF
22 | TRBJ2-2 | TRBV19 | TRBD1 | . | TGTGCCAGTAGTATAGAGGGGACAGGGGATGCTCTACCTATCTTTAACACCGGGGAGCTGTTTTTT | CASSIEGTGDALPIFNTGELFF
15 | TRBJ1-5 | TRBV10-3 | . | . | TGTGCCATCAGTGAATCAGGGGACCTAAATCAGCCCCAGCATTTT | CAISESGDLNQPQHF
14 | TRBJ1-1 | TRBV5-1 | TRBD1 | . | TGCGCCAGCAGCTCGGGACAGGCCAACACTGAAGCTTTCTTT | CASSSGQANTEAFF
12 | TRBJ1-1 | TRBV29-1 | . | . | TGCAGCGTTGACGAGGGAACAAGTGAAGCTTTCTTT | CSVDEGTSEAFF
17 | TRBJ2-5 | TRBV2 | TRBD2 | . | TGTGCCAGCAGGTTATGGCTAGCGGGGGGCAAGCAAGAGACCCAGTACTTC | CASRLWLAGGKQETQYF
15 | TRBJ1-2 | TRBV10-3 | . | . | TGTGCCATCACCCAACGCGGTGGGGGCGATGATGGCTACACCTTC | CAITQRGGGDDGYTF
15 | TRBJ2-3 | TRBV7-7 | . | . | TGTGCCAGCAGCTTAGGGCGGACTAGCACAGATACGCAGTATTTT | CASSLGRTSTDTQYF
18 | TRBJ1-2 | TRBV21-1 | . | . | TGTGCCAGCAGCAAAGATTCCCCGACAGGGGGCTCTTACTATGGCTACACCTTC | CASSKDSPTGGSYYGYTF
14 | TRBJ2-2 | TRBV5-1 | . | . | TGCGCCAGCAGTCCCGGGACCAACCCCGGGGAGCTGTTTTTT | CASSPGTNPGELFF
17 | TRBJ2-4 | TRBV5-1 | . | . | TGCGCCAGCAGAACGGGGGATGGGAGCATAGCCAAAAACATTCAGTACTTC | CASRTGDGSIAKNIQYF
16 | TRBJ1-1 | TRBV25-1 | . | few | TGTGCCAGCAGTGGTCGGGGGGCAGCCCGGAGCACTGAAGCTTTCTTT | CASSGRGAARSTEAFF
15 | TRBJ2-6 | TRBV4-3 | . | . | TGCGCCAGCAGCCAAGATGTCTCTGGGGCCAACGTCCTGACTTTC | CASSQDVSGANVLTF
15 | TRBJ2-1 | TRBV6-5 | TRBD2 | . | TGTGCCAGCAGTCAAACTAGCGCTGTATACAATGAGCAGTTCTTC | CASSQTSAVYNEQFF
19 | TRBJ2-3 | TRBV5-6 | TRBD2 | . | TGTGCCAGCAGCTCGCTCGGACTAGCGGGGGGCCTTAGCACAGATACGCAGTATTTT | CASSSLGLAGGLSTDTQYF
11 | TRBJ1-3 | TRBV29-1 | . | . | TGCAGCGGGAACAGGGGAAACACCATATATTTT | CSGNRGNTIYF
14 | TRBJ2-2 | TRBV6-5 | . | . | TGTGCCAGCAGTTACGGGACAAGGGCCGGGGAGCTGTTTTTT | CASSYGTRAGELFF
15 | TRBJ1-1 | TRBV7-8 | . | . | TGTGCCAGCTCGCCGGACCGGGGCGGGTTCACTGAAGCTTTCTTT | CASSPDRGGFTEAFF
16 | TRBJ1-3 | TRBV7-8 | . | few | TGTGCCAGCAGCCGTGGGCTTGACAGCTCTGGAAACACCATATATTTT | CASSRGLDSSGNTIYF
13 | TRBJ1-3 | TRBV5-5 | . | few | TGTGCCAGCAGCTTAGGCAGGGATTACACCATATATTTT | CASSLGRDYTIYF
15 | TRBJ1-1 | TRBV7-9 | . | . | TGTGCCAGCAGCTTAGATGGGACGGGGAACACTGAAGCTTTCTTT | CASSLDGTGNTEAFF
14 | TRBJ2-3 | TRBV30 | . | . | TGTGCCTGGAGTAGGGGTGGGAGCGGGGATACGCAGTATTTT | CAWSRGGSGDTQYF
16 | TRBJ2-3 | TRBV5-8 | TRBD2 | . | TGTGCCAGCAGTTCACATACTAGCGGGTACACAGATACGCAGTATTTT | CASSSHTSGYTDTQYF
12 | TRBJ1-1 | TRBV11-2 | TRBD1 | few | TGTGCCAGCAGCGTTGGGACAGGGGAAGCTTTCTTT | CASSVGTGEAFF
15 | TRBJ2-1 | TRBV5-1 | . | . | TGCGCCAGCAGCTTGAAACTAGCCGAAAACAATGAGCAGTTCTTC | CASSLKLAENNEQFF
14 | TRBJ2-1 | TRBV5-1 | . | . | TGCGCCAGCAGCTTGGAGTATGTTTCCAATGAGCAGTTCTTC | CASSLEYVSNEQFF
16 | TRBJ1-6 | TRBV4-3 | TRBD1 | many | TGCGCCAGCAGCCAAGATCCGACAGGGGGCAGTTCACCCCTCCACTTT | CASSQDPTGGSSPLHF
15 | TRBJ2-7 | TRBV7-6 | . | . | TGTGCCAGCAGCTTAGGGGCGGGGTTGACCTACGAGCAGTACTTC | CASSLGAGLTYEQYF